This T cell receptor (beta chain) derives from a study of T cells in Graves' hyperthyroidism and ophthalmopathy. The CDR3 is 13 residues long. In germline, CDR1 is MNHNS, CDR2 SASEGT. V was trimmed by 7 bases and J by 0 bases, leaving 7 bases between them. Researchers amplified the TCR beta CDR3 regions from RNA transcripts. In the first-round RT-PCR of the TCR CDR3, the HTBI primer set was used. TCRdb re-called the multiplex PCR reads with MiXCR, one entry per CDR3 protein. The sample shows 500,000 to 600,000 distinct CDR3 sequences, approximately 44% of them seen only once. In regard to this clonotype: With a much larger clone just one base away, this may be a read error. Given the absence of the conserved phenylalanine or tryptophan at the CDR3 end, a read error is likely.

V usage is TRBV6-1 and J usage is TRBJ1-5; D not resolved. The sequence was collected from an adult woman with Graves' disease, either hyperthyroidism or ophthalmopathy (not recorded which). Sequences were obtained from peripheral blood or thyroid tissue (not recorded which). The CDR3: CASNRDSNQPQHL. The CDR3 bases are TGTGCCAGCAACCGTGATAGCAATCAGCCCCAGCATCTT.